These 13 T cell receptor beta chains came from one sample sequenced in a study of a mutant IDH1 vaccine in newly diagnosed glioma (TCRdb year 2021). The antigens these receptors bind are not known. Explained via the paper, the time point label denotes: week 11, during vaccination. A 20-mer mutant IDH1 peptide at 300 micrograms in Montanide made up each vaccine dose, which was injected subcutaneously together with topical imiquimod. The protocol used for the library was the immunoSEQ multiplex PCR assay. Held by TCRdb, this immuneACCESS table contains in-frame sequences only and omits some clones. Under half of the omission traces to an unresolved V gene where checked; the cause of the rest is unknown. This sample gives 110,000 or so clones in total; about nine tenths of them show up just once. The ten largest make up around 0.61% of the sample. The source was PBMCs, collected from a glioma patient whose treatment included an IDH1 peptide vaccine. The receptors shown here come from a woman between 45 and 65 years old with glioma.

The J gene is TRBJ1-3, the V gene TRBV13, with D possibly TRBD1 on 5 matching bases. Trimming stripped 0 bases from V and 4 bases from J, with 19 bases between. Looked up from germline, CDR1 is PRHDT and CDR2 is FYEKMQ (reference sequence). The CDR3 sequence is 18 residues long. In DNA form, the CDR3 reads TGTGCCAGCAGCTTAGGGCCCCAGGGTACCCGGTTCGGAAACACCATATATTTT. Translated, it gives CASSLGPQGTRFGNTIYF. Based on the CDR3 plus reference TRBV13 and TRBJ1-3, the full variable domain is AAGVIQSPRHLIKEKRETATLKCYPIPRHDTVYWYQQGPGQDPQFLISFYEKMQSDKGSIPDRFSAQQFSDYHSELNMSSLELGDSALYFCASSLGPQGTRFGNTIYFGEGSWLTVV.

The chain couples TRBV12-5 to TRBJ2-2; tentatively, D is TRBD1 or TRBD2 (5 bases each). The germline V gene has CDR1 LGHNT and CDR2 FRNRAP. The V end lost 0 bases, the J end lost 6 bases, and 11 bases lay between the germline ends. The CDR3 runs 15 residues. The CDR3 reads CASGLVRLGAGELFF. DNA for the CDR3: TGTGCTAGTGGTTTGGTGCGGTTGGGGGCCGGGGAGCTGTTTTTT.

This chain's CDR3 is CASSLETGGNTIYF. CDR3 nucleotides: TGTGCCAGCAGCTTAGAGACAGGGGGAAACACCATATATTTT. V and J are TRBV7-9 and TRBJ1-3; 7 nucleotides match TRBD1. From germline, CDR1 is SEHNR and CDR2 FQNEAQ (reference sequence). With 1 base clipped from V and 4 bases from J, the junction kept 1 base outside the gene matches. This CDR3 comprises 14 residues.

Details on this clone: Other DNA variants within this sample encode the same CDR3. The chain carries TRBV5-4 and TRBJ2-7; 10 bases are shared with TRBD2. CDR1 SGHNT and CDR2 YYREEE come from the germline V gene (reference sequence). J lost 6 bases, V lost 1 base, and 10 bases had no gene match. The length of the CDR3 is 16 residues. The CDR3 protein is CASSLYRIAGGGEQYF. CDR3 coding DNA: TGTGCCAGCAGCTTGTATCGGATAGCGGGAGGTGGCGAGCAGTACTTC. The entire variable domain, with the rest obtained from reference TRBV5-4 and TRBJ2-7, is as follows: ETGVTQSPTHLIKTRGQQVTLRCSSQSGHNTVSWYQQALGQGPQFIFQYYREEENGRGNFPPRFSGLQFPNYSSELNVNALELDDSALYLCASSLYRIAGGGEQYFGPGTRLTVT.

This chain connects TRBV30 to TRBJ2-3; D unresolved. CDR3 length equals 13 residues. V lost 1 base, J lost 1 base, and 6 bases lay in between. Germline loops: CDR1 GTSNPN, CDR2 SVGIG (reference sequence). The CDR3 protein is CAWSGSGTDTQYF. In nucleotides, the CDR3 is TGTGCCTGGAGTGGAAGCGGCACAGATACGCAGTATTTT.

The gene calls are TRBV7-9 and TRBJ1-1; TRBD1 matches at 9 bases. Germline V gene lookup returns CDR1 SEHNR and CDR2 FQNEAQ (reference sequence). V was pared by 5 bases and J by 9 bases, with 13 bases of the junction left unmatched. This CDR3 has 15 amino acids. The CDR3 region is CASSGRLRQGDQAFF. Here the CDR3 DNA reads TGTGCCAGCAGCGGTCGACTGCGACAGGGGGACCAAGCTTTCTTT.

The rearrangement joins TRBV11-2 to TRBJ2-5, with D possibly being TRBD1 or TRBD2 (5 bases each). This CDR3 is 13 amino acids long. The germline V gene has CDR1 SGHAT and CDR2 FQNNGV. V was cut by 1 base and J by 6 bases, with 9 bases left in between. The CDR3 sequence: CASSLVEGQTQYF. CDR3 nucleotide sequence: TGTGCCAGCAGCTTAGTCGAGGGGCAGACCCAGTACTTC.

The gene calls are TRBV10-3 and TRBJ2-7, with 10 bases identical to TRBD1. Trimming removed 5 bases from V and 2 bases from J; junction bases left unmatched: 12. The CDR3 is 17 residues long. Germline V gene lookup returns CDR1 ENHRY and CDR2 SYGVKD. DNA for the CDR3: TGTGCCATCAGTCCATCGGGACAGGGGAACTTCCCCTACGAGCAGTACTTC. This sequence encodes CAISPSGQGNFPYEQYF.

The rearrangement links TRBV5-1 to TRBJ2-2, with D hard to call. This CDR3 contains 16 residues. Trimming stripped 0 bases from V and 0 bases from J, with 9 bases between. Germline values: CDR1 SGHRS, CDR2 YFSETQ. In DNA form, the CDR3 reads TGCGCCAGCAGCTTGGTAGCAGTCGCGAACACCGGGGAGCTGTTTTTT. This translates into CASSLVAVANTGELFF.

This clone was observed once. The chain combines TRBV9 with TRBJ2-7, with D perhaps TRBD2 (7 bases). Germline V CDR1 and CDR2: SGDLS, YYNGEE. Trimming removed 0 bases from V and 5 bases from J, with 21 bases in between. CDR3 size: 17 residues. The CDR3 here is CASSVEAGRGAWDEQYF. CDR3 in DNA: TGTGCCAGCAGCGTAGAGGCTGGGAGGGGGGCGTGGGACGAGCAGTACTTC. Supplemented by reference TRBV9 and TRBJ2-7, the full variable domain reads DSGVTQTPKHLITATGQRVTLRCSPRSGDLSVYWYQQSLDQGLQFLIQYYNGEERAKGNILERFSAQQFPDLHSELNLSSLELGDSALYFCASSVEAGRGAWDEQYFGPGTRLTVT.

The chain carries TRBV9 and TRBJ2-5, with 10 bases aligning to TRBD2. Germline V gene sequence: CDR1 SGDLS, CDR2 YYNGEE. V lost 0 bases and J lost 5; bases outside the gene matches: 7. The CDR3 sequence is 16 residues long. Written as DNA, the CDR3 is TGTGCCAGCAGCGTAGGGACTAGCGGACTCGGGGAGACCCAGTACTTC. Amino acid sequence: CASSVGTSGLGETQYF.

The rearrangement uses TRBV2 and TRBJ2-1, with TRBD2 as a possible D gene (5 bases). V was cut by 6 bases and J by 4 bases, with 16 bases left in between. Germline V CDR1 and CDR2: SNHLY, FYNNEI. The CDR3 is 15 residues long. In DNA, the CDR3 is TGTGCCAGCAGCCCCCAGAGGGAGCGGTACAATGAGCAGTTCTTC. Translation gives CASSPQRERYNEQFF.

CDR3 in amino acids: CASSLGTGAYEQYF. The CDR3 DNA reads TGTGCCAGCAGCTTAGGGACAGGGGCCTACGAGCAGTACTTC. The chain combines TRBV7-2 with TRBJ2-7, with 9 positions matching TRBD1. Germline loops: CDR1 SGHTA, CDR2 FQGNSA. V trimming: 1 base; J trimming: 2 bases; junction bases outside the gene matches: 0. This CDR3 is 14 amino acids long.